The sequence of this TCR beta chain was determined in a study of T-cell memory formation after mild COVID-19. In germline, CDR1 is MNHEY, CDR2 SVGAGI. The V end lost 5 bases, the J end lost 7 bases, and 17 bases lay between the germline ends. CDR3 length equals 14 residues. TCRdb independently ran MiXCR on the 5' RACE reads; one entry per CDR3 protein. The sample has about 180,000 distinct CDR3 sequences, around 18% seen once; the top ten hold 3.5% to 5%. The receptor comes from a man aged 18 to 35 who had mild COVID-19 (a few samples of this study predate the infection). Cell type and time point are not known. The chain couples TRBV6-5 to TRBJ1-2; D uncertain. The source material was PBMCs or a T cell subset sorted from them (not recorded which). Written as DNA, the CDR3 is TGTGCCAGCAGTCCCGGCGGCGGCCCTTCTGGCTACACCTTC. Amino acid sequence: CASSPGGGPSGYTF.